Each of the 5 T cell receptor beta chains below was sequenced from the same sample in a study of T cells in Graves' hyperthyroidism and ophthalmopathy. RNA transcripts were the template for amplifying TCR beta CDR3 regions. The TCR CDR3 first-round RT-PCR relied on the HTBI primer set. Using its own MiXCR run on the multiplex PCR reads, TCRdb lists one record per CDR3 protein. The profile covers around 580,000 distinct CDR3 sequences, with about a sixth appearing a single time and around 18% taken by the ten largest. Sequenced: blood. Receptors originate from a young woman with Graves' hyperthyroidism.

The CDR3 sequence is CASSQGAGAPGLYNEQFF. Written as DNA, the CDR3 is TGTGCCAGCAGCCAAGGGGCAGGCGCTCCAGGACTTTACAATGAGCAGTTCTTC. The chain links TRBV3-1 to TRBJ2-1; a possible D gene is TRBD2 (5 bases). V gave up 1 base and J gave up 4 bases, with 20 bases separating them. CDR1 LGHDT and CDR2 YNNKEL come from the germline V gene (reference sequence). CDR3 length equals 18 residues.

This clonotype was picked up a small number of times. The chain joins TRBV12-3 or TRBV12-4 to TRBJ1-2; TRBD1 is a possible D gene (6 bases). The germline V and J ends were trimmed by 11 bases and 8 bases, with 18 bases remaining between them. The length of the CDR3 is 12 residues. Here the CDR3 DNA reads TGTGCCCACTTTGGGGGGCCGGAAGGCTACACCTTC. Protein sequence: CAHFGGPEGYTF.

This clonotype was counted between two and nine times. The rearrangement uses TRBV15 and TRBJ2-2; the D is unclear. The CDR3 runs 15 residues. Germline lookup yields CDR1 LNHNV and CDR2 YYDKDF (reference sequence). Deletions cut 5 bases from V and 6 bases from J, with 16 bases between. The CDR3 DNA follows: TGTGCCACCAGCCGCAGTCTTGGAGACGCCGGGGAGCTGTTTTTT. Residues: CATSRSLGDAGELFF.

CDR3 sequence: CSAKTQVAYGYTF. In DNA, the CDR3 is TGCAGTGCTAAAACCCAGGTGGCGTATGGCTACACCTTC. V and J are TRBV20-1 and TRBJ1-2, with D hard to call. V was trimmed by 4 bases and J by 5 bases, leaving 14 bases between them. The CDR3 consists of 13 residues. The germline gives CDR1 DFQATT, CDR2 SNEGSKA (reference sequence).

This clonotype was seen more than once but under ten times. The chain recombines TRBV10-3 with TRBJ2-2; TRBD2 is a possible D gene (6 bases). The CDR3 extends over 16 amino acids. V lost 6 bases and J 4 bases, leaving 18 bases between the germline ends. Germline CDR1 reads ENHRY; CDR2 reads SYGVKD. DNA of the CDR3: TGTGCCATCAGACATCGGACTACCTGGGGCACCGGGGAGCTGTTTTTT. Protein: CAIRHRTTWGTGELFF.